This T cell receptor beta chain was retrieved from a study of radiotherapy plus CTLA-4 blockade in lung cancer. Patients in the study, people with chemo-refractory metastatic non-small-cell lung cancer, received focal radiation plus ipilimumab CTLA-4 blockade. Repertoires were generated with immunoSEQ multiplex PCR, while TCRdb's copy carries only in-frame clones and drops some. The repertoire holds some 100,000 clones, more than 65% seen once, with approximately 5.2% in the top ten. CDR1 and CDR2 from the germline V gene are MDHEN and SYDVKM. CDR3 length: 15 residues. V lost 7 bases to trimming and J lost 0 bases; unmatched junction nucleotides: 7.

The sample here was peripheral blood, taken from a patient treated with radiotherapy plus ipilimumab. V gene TRBV28 combines with J gene TRBJ2-3; 7 positions match TRBD2. The clonotype originates from a human donor with non-small cell lung cancer who had a partial response to radiotherapy plus ipilimumab. CDR3 loop: CASNSIGGSTDTQYF. The CDR3 nucleotides read TGTGCCAGCAACTCTATCGGGGGGAGCACAGATACGCAGTATTTT. Complete variable domain (other parts from reference TRBV28 and TRBJ2-3): DVKVTQSSRYLVKRTGEKVFLECVQDMDHENMFWYRQDPGLGLRLIYFSYDVKMKEKGDIPEGYSVSREKKERFSLILESASTNQTSMYLCASNSIGGSTDTQYFGPGTRLTVL.